One T cell receptor (beta chain) is described in this entry. The CDR3 extends over 11 amino acids. CDR1 and CDR2 (germline): MGHRA, YSYEKL. Trimming cost V 6 bases and J 8 bases, with 8 bases left between them. These data come from a study of cytomegalovirus exposure and HLA in healthy donors. With 60 Vbeta and 13 Jbeta primers, the PCR was carried out. Using immunoSEQ multiplex PCR, the repertoire was profiled, and TCRdb retains in-frame clones only, with some absent. The table lists about 300,000 clones, roughly 85% of them singletons. This rearrangement joins TRBV4-1 to TRBJ2-1, with D uncertain. The sequence was obtained from a man aged 40-49 years in good health and CMV-seropositive. Sequenced input: PBMCs. The CDR3 is CASSPSHEQFF. CDR3 in DNA: TGCGCCAGCAGTCCCTCCCATGAGCAGTTCTTC.